This TCR beta chain was captured by sequencing in a study of CD8+ T cells in alopecia areata. The CDR3 totals 12 residues. Trimming removed 2 bases from V and 7 bases from J, with 11 bases in between. The germline V gene has CDR1 SQVTM and CDR2 ANQGSEA. Isolated RNA was reverse transcribed into cDNA used as the sequencing template. The data were produced by immunoSEQ multiplex PCR, yet TCRdb's version contains in-frame clones alone and is incomplete. This table holds about 120,000 clones, 55% to 65% found once. In regard to this clone: Its antigen is as yet unknown.

Whole-study findings and limits: Among patients, TCR sharing was less clear than in mice, a difference possibly due in part to HLA diversity in the patient population. Scalp specimens additionally yield sequences from normal skin's resident alphabeta T cells. In lesional scalp, particularly from alopecia totalis/universalis, clonality was higher than in normal scalp.

Using a FACSAria, the CD4+ and CD8+ T cells were sorted from the PBMCs. This TCR came from a human donor in good health. Sequenced sample: CD4+ T cells sorted from blood. The V and J genes are TRBV29-1 and TRBJ1-2, with D possibly being TRBD1 (6 bases). CDR3 nucleotide sequence: TGCAGCGTTGAAAGCAGGGGTGGTGGCTACACCTTC. It yields the protein CSVESRGGGYTF.